A selection of T cell receptor beta chains follows, all from one sample in a study of cytomegalovirus exposure and HLA in healthy donors. TCRdb keeps only in-frame clones here, not all; method: immunoSEQ multiplex PCR. The sample has about 83,000 clones. The sample taken for sequencing was PBMCs. These receptor sequences come from a man aged 18 to 30 in good health and CMV-seropositive. The CDR3 runs from the conserved cysteine through the conserved F or W. D genes are given only for firm matches.

CASVSADPGDTQYF,TGCGCCAGCGTGAGCGCGGACCCGGGGGATACGCAGTATTTT,.,TRBJ2-3,TRBV5-1
CASGRSLNTEAFF,TGTGCCAGCGGTCGTAGCCTTAACACTGAAGCTTTCTTT,.,TRBJ1-1,TRBV6-5
CASSLFGTELYGYTF,TGTGCCAGCAGCTTATTTGGGACAGAACTATATGGCTACACCTTC,TRBD1,TRBJ1-2,TRBV5-6
CASALGPPRDNEQFF,TGTGCCAGCGCACTGGGACCCCCGCGGGATAATGAGCAGTTCTTC,.,TRBJ2-1,TRBV27
CAWSGGPGTSIDNEQFF,TGTGCCTGGAGTGGTGGGCCCGGGACTAGCATCGACAATGAGCAGTTCTTC,TRBD2,TRBJ2-1,TRBV30
CASSEQTGRETQYF,TGTGCCAGCAGTGAACAGACAGGGCGAGAGACCCAGTACTTC,TRBD1,TRBJ2-5,TRBV25-1
CASSYSGASYEQYF,TGTGCCAGCAGCTATAGCGGGGCATCCTACGAGCAGTACTTC,TRBD2,TRBJ2-7,TRBV5-8
CASSNEAGGREQYF,TGTGCCAGCTCAAATGAGGCGGGGGGGCGCGAGCAGTACTTC,TRBD2,TRBJ2-7,TRBV18
CASSQESGGTGDGYTF,TGCGCCAGCAGCCAAGAGTCTGGTGGGACAGGGGATGGCTACACCTTC,TRBD1,TRBJ1-2,TRBV4-1
CASSEYRDRGKFGYTF,TGTGCCAGCAGTGAATATCGGGACAGGGGAAAGTTTGGCTACACCTTC,TRBD1,TRBJ1-2,TRBV25-1
CASDGARYEQYF,TGTGCCAGCGACGGAGCAAGGTACGAGCAGTACTTC,.,TRBJ2-7,TRBV27
CASSWRGDNEQFF,TGTGCCAGCAGTTGGAGGGGAGACAATGAGCAGTTCTTC,.,TRBJ2-1,TRBV27
CASSPGQGVYEQYF,TGTGCCAGCAGCCCCGGACAGGGAGTATACGAGCAGTACTTC,TRBD1,TRBJ2-7,TRBV7-9
CASTWTSGGVYEQYF,TGTGCCAGCACTTGGACTAGCGGTGGGGTCTACGAGCAGTACTTC,TRBD2,TRBJ2-7,TRBV2
CASSLGGYNSPLHF,TGTGCCAGCAGTTTAGGGGGGTATAATTCACCCCTCCACTTT,.,TRBJ1-6,TRBV27
CASSLGRATDTQYF,TGCGCCAGCAGCTTGGGGAGAGCCACAGATACGCAGTATTTT,.,TRBJ2-3,TRBV5-1
CASSPLSSGNTIYF,TGTGCCAGCAGCCCTCTGAGCTCTGGAAACACCATATATTTT,.,TRBJ1-3,TRBV11-3
CASSLEEPGQGTSGQYF,TGTGCCAGCAGTTTAGAGGAACCGGGACAGGGGACGTCGGGGCAGTACTTC,TRBD1,TRBJ2-7,TRBV27
CASSTDYWTGEAFF,TGTGCCAGCAGCACCGACTACTGGACAGGGGAGGCTTTCTTT,TRBD1,TRBJ1-1,TRBV7-2
CASSWATGEGYEQYF,TGTGCCAGCAGTTGGGCGACAGGGGAAGGGTACGAGCAGTACTTC,TRBD1,TRBJ2-7,TRBV6-6
CASSLGHAINYGYTF,TGTGCCAGCAGCTTAGGACACGCCATCAACTATGGCTACACCTTC,.,TRBJ1-2,TRBV7-2
CASSTNYIEAFF,TGTGCCAGCAGCACTAATTATATTGAAGCTTTCTTT,.,TRBJ1-1,TRBV28
CASSEGRNHYGYTF,TGTGCCAGCAGTGAAGGCAGGAACCACTATGGCTACACCTTC,.,TRBJ1-2,TRBV2
CASSLGNTEAFF,TGTGCCAGCAGCCTAGGGAACACTGAAGCTTTCTTT,.,TRBJ1-1,TRBV2
CASSLAGPETQYF,TGTGCCAGCAGCTTGGCAGGGCCGGAGACCCAGTACTTC,.,TRBJ2-5,TRBV5-6
CTSSNGREEQYF,TGCACCAGCAGTAACGGGAGGGAAGAGCAGTACTTC,.,TRBJ2-7,TRBV1
CASSAQGTSGVYEQFF,TGTGCCAGCAGTGCCCAAGGGACTAGCGGTGTATATGAGCAGTTCTTC,TRBD2,TRBJ2-1,TRBV6-4
CASSIGTGDYGYTF,TGTGCCAGTAGTATCGGGACAGGGGATTATGGCTACACCTTC,TRBD1,TRBJ1-2,TRBV19
CASSEPRDRKFNEQFF,TGTGCCAGCAGTGAACCCCGGGACAGGAAATTCAATGAGCAGTTCTTC,TRBD1,TRBJ2-1,TRBV6-1
CATSRDWGGAEAFF,TGTGCCACCAGCAGAGATTGGGGAGGTGCTGAAGCTTTCTTT,.,TRBJ1-1,TRBV15
CASSFGQPWDYGYTF,TGTGCCAGCAGCTTCGGACAGCCATGGGACTATGGCTACACCTTC,.,TRBJ1-2,TRBV11-2
CASSFGGKETQYF,TGCGCCAGCAGCTTTGGCGGGAAAGAGACCCAGTACTTC,.,TRBJ2-5,TRBV5-1
CASSLPRTGAVSGANVLTF,TGTGCCAGCAGTTTACCCAGGACAGGGGCCGTCAGTGGGGCCAACGTCCTGACTTTC,TRBD1,TRBJ2-6,TRBV28
CASSLSTSGRAGTDTQYF,TGTGCCAGCAGTTTATCAACTAGCGGGAGGGCTGGTACAGATACGCAGTATTTT,TRBD2,TRBJ2-3,TRBV27
CAISLEVESGKLFF,TGTGCCATCAGCCTGGAAGTGGAGAGCGGAAAACTGTTTTTT,.,TRBJ1-4,TRBV10-3
CASSARDREDTEAFF,TGTGCCAGCAGCGCCAGGGACAGGGAAGACACTGAAGCTTTCTTT,TRBD1,TRBJ1-1,TRBV9
CASSLRVTYEQYF,TGTGCCAGCAGTTTACGAGTTACCTACGAGCAGTACTTC,.,TRBJ2-7,TRBV27
CASSGLRGPGANVLTF,TGTGCCAGCAGTGGCCTCAGGGGGCCTGGGGCCAACGTCCTGACTTTC,TRBD1,TRBJ2-6,TRBV28
CASSEAGTGSNYGYTF,TGTGCCAGCAGTGAAGCGGGGACAGGCTCTAACTATGGCTACACCTTC,TRBD1,TRBJ1-2,TRBV6-1
CSVEEGTGNTEAFF,TGCAGCGTTGAAGAGGGGACAGGGAACACTGAAGCTTTCTTT,TRBD1,TRBJ1-1,TRBV29-1
CASSLKADWSGEQFF,TGCGCCAGCAGCTTGAAGGCGGATTGGTCTGGTGAGCAGTTCTTC,.,TRBJ2-1,TRBV5-1
CASNRNSINSPLHF,TGTGCCAGCAATCGAAACAGCATAAATTCACCCCTCCACTTT,.,TRBJ1-6,TRBV28
CASSQLGLAGVKSSYNEQFF,TGCGCCAGCAGCCAACTAGGACTAGCGGGAGTTAAAAGCTCCTACAATGAGCAGTTCTTC,TRBD2,TRBJ2-1,TRBV4-1
CATQSRRGAYEQYF,TGTGCCACCCAGTCGAGACGGGGAGCCTACGAGCAGTACTTC,.,TRBJ2-7,TRBV28